Each of the 26 T cell receptor beta chains below was sequenced from the same sample in a study of shared clonotypes between healthy human individuals. Some clones are missing from TCRdb's copy, which holds only in-frame ones; the method was immunoSEQ multiplex PCR. Here the sample spans approximately 1,000,000 clones, around 78% being singletons. Sequencing input: memory CD4+ T cells from PBMCs. As for subset: CD45RA-negative fraction. The receptor set was obtained from a man between 18 and 35 years old in good health. Some clones in this sample may be carry-over from other donors' samples.

This chain uses TRBV5-6 with TRBJ2-3; 7 nucleotides match TRBD2. The CDR3 contains 14 residues. Germline CDR1 is SGHDT and CDR2 is YYEEEE. The V and J ends lost 10 bases and 4 bases, in that order; junction bases with no gene match: 12. The CDR3 sequence is CAGSRGSGPDTQYF. CDR3 coding DNA: TGTGCCGGATCCCGGGGTAGCGGGCCAGATACGCAGTATTTT.

The CDR3 coding sequence is TGTGCCATCAAAGAAACTGCCGACCAGAACACCGGGGAGCTGTTTTTT. Translated, it gives CAIKETADQNTGELFF. The chain is built from TRBV10-3 and TRBJ2-2; D remains ambiguous. V lost 7 bases and J lost 1, with 16 bases in between. The CDR3 contains 16 residues. Germline V gene lookup returns CDR1 ENHRY and CDR2 SYGVKD.

The chain employs TRBV5-1 and TRBJ1-2; D ambiguous. Trimming left V 4 bases short and J 7 bases short, with 8 bases between. The germline V gene encodes CDR1 SGHRS and CDR2 YFSETQ. CDR3 size: 11 residues. The DNA of the CDR3 is TGCGCCAGCAGCGCGATGGGTGGCTACACCTTC. Translated, it gives CASSAMGGYTF.

The CDR3 spells CASSSAMGGNEQFF. CDR3 in DNA: TGTGCCAGCAGCTCTGCTATGGGAGGCAATGAGCAGTTCTTC. The chain is built from TRBV28 and TRBJ2-1; maybe TRBD2 (6 bases). This CDR3 spans 14 amino acids. The V and J ends lost 6 bases and 6 bases respectively, with 15 bases between them. Germline V CDR1 and CDR2: MDHEN, SYDVKM.

Details on this clone: Other DNA sequences in the sample encode the same CDR3. The chain is built from TRBV30 and TRBJ1-2; TRBD1 might be the D (6 bases). Germline CDR1 reads GTSNPN; CDR2 reads SVGIG (reference sequence). The CDR3 has 12 amino acids. V dropped 2 bases and J dropped 5 bases, with 9 bases sitting between them. CDR3: CAWSPTGYGYTF. The CDR3 coding sequence is TGTGCCTGGAGTCCGACAGGTTATGGCTACACCTTC. The whole variable domain, remainder taken from reference TRBV30 and TRBJ1-2, is SQTIHQWPATLVQPVGSPLSLECTVEGTSNPNLYWYRQAAGRGLQLLFYSVGIGQISSEVPQNLSASRPQDRQFILSSKKLLLSDSGFYLCAWSPTGYGYTFGSGTRLTVV.

The chain links TRBV5-1 to TRBJ2-7, with D hard to call. V lost 0 bases, J lost 3 bases, and 16 bases lay in between. CDR1 SGHRS and CDR2 YFSETQ come from the germline V gene. The CDR3 has 16 amino acids. In DNA form, the CDR3 reads TGCGCCAGCAGCTTGGTGACGGGCGCCTGGGGCTACGAGCAGTACTTC. This gives the protein CASSLVTGAWGYEQYF.

The V gene is TRBV2, the J gene TRBJ1-5; D is perhaps TRBD1 (6 bases). Germline CDR1 and CDR2: SNHLY and FYNNEI. V was pared by 6 bases and J by 7 bases, with 13 bases between. This CDR3 has 13 amino acids. As DNA, the CDR3 is TGTGCCAGCAGCGGGGGGCCCGACCAGCCCCAGCATTTT. This codes for CASSGGPDQPQHF.

Regarding this clone: A much larger clone differs by one base, so this may be a read error. The same CDR3 can be traced to other DNA sequences in this sample. In nucleotides, the CDR3 is TGTGCCAGCAGCCTTAGCACAGATACGCAGTATTTT. Amino acids: CASSLSTDTQYF. The chain couples TRBV11-2 to TRBJ2-3; the D is unclear. Germline assignment: CDR1 SGHAT and CDR2 FQNNGV. The CDR3 contains 12 residues. Between the trimmed V and J ends, which lost 5 bases and 0 bases, there was a span of 3 bases.

A remark on this clone: The junction does not match germline at one end; this may be a read error. This chain links TRBV11-2 with TRBJ2-5; D uncertain. Germline V lookup: CDR1 SGHAT, CDR2 FQNNGV. CDR3 length equals 11 residues. CDR3 protein: CASSSTAKKDF. CDR3 sequence (DNA): TGTGCCAGCAGCTCTACAGCGAAAAAGGACTTC.

The J gene is TRBJ1-1, the V gene TRBV9; D is possibly TRBD1 (5 bases). This CDR3 spans 11 amino acids. V lost 2 bases to trimming and J lost 7 bases, with 6 bases between them. The germline V gene encodes CDR1 SGDLS and CDR2 YYNGEE. The CDR3 DNA reads as TGTGCCAGCAGCGTGGGGGATGAAGCTTTCTTT. Translated, it gives CASSVGDEAFF.

The chain has TRBV29-1 and TRBJ2-7, with TRBD2 matching 9 bases. The germline gives CDR1 SQVTM, CDR2 ANQGSEA. The CDR3 consists of 15 residues. V gave up 5 bases and J gave up 2 bases; unmatched junction bases: 10. The CDR3 DNA is TGCAGCGTTAGGGGGAAGCGGGAGGCGACCTACGAGCAGTACTTC. Protein product: CSVRGKREATYEQYF.

The rearrangement joins TRBV4-3 to TRBJ1-2, with D possibly being TRBD1 (5 bases). CDR1 is LGHNA and CDR2 is YSLEER in the germline V gene. V shed 8 bases and J shed 2 bases, with 18 bases lying between them. The CDR3 runs 15 residues. CDR3 nucleotide sequence: TGCGCCAGCGCCCCGGGACGACAGTCAAACTATGGCTACACCTTC. This encodes CASAPGRQSNYGYTF.

The rearrangement joins TRBV4-2 to TRBJ2-7; D is unresolved. V was cut by 2 bases and J by 6 bases, with 14 bases left in between. Per the germline V gene, CDR1 is LGHNA and CDR2 is YNFKEQ. This CDR3 spans 14 amino acids. The CDR3 region is CASSQQIFLAEQYF. In DNA, the CDR3 is TGTGCCAGCAGCCAACAAATCTTTTTAGCCGAGCAGTACTTC.

Notes on this clone: In the same sample, other DNA sequences code for this CDR3. The rearrangement joins TRBV6-1 to TRBJ1-5; TRBD1 matches at 8 bases. The germline CDR1 and CDR2 sequences are MNHNS and SASEGT. Trimming at V came to 1 base and at J to 7 bases, leaving 6 bases not matched to a gene. The CDR3 contains 15 residues. This chain's CDR3 is CASSEGDRGDQPQHF. In nucleotides, the CDR3 is TGTGCCAGCAGTGAAGGCGACAGGGGTGACCAGCCCCAGCATTTT.

Regarding this clone: A read error is possible here, since a much larger clone lies one base away. This sample also contains other DNA sequences that code for the same CDR3. The V gene is TRBV28, the J gene TRBJ1-1; 9 bases fit TRBD1. CDR3 length equals 14 residues. V lost 3 bases, J lost 3 bases, and 2 bases stayed unmatched. CDR1 and CDR2 (germline): MDHEN, SYDVKM. Here the CDR3 reads CASSLTGGYTEAFF. The CDR3 DNA reads as TGTGCCAGCAGTTTGACAGGGGGTTACACTGAAGCTTTCTTT.

This chain uses TRBV6-6 with TRBJ2-1, with 7 bases lining up with TRBD2. Per the germline V gene, CDR1 is MNHNY and CDR2 is SVGAGI (reference sequence). CDR3 size: 15 residues. Trimming at V came to 7 bases and at J to 0 bases, leaving 6 bases not matched to a gene. CDR3 region: CASTLAVSSYNEQFF. The CDR3 bases are TGTGCCAGCACCCTAGCGGTTAGCTCCTACAATGAGCAGTTCTTC.

The chain employs TRBV30 and TRBJ2-1; 8 bases fit TRBD2. The V gene's germline CDR1 is GTSNPN and CDR2 SVGIG (reference sequence). Trimming removed 8 bases from V and 4 bases from J; junction bases left unmatched: 10. This CDR3 contains 14 residues. CDR3 sequence (DNA): TGTGCCGGACGTAGCGGGAAAAGATACAATGAGCAGTTCTTC. This translates into CAGRSGKRYNEQFF.

A few counts support this clone. The chain employs TRBV28 and TRBJ2-1; D gene uncertain. V was clipped by 3 bases and J by 9 bases, with 9 bases between them. The germline V gene has CDR1 MDHEN and CDR2 SYDVKM. The CDR3 totals 12 residues. CDR3 sequence (DNA): TGTGCCAGCAGTTTCCAAAGGGCTGAGCAGTTCTTC. Protein: CASSFQRAEQFF.

This clone was recorded a few times. The chain combines TRBV6-1 with TRBJ1-1, with 8 bases identical to TRBD1. The CDR3 sequence is 13 residues long. Germline V gives CDR1 MNHNS, CDR2 SASEGT. Losses at the gene ends were 5 bases for V and 4 bases for J; bases not matched to a gene: 3. The CDR3 DNA is TGTGCCAGCAGTCGGACAGGGAGCACTGAAGCTTTCTTT. Translating gives CASSRTGSTEAFF.

The rearrangement joins TRBV7-5 to TRBJ1-1; the table assigns TRBD1, which was not confirmed against the DNA. TRBV7-5 is given as a pseudogene. This CDR3 is built from 14 residues. The CDR3 DNA is TGTGTCAGAAGCTTAGACAGCAAGAACACTGAAGCTTTCTTT. It is translated as CVRSLDSKNTEAFF.

The chain couples TRBV29-1 to TRBJ2-5; D uncertain. CDR3 size: 14 residues. CDR1 SQVTM and CDR2 ANQGSEA come from the germline V gene. Trimming shortened V by 3 bases and J by 1 base, and 12 bases separated the two germline ends. Here the CDR3 DNA reads TGCAGCGTTGATGCTGGGGTTACCCAAGAGACCCAGTACTTC. It is translated as CSVDAGVTQETQYF.

This chain joins TRBV28 and TRBJ2-2; 8 bases are shared with TRBD2. This CDR3 comprises 16 residues. V lost 7 bases to trimming and J lost 1 base; unmatched junction nucleotides: 8. Germline V CDR1 and CDR2: MDHEN, SYDVKM. The CDR3 loop reads CASTSGAGGNTGELFF. The CDR3 DNA follows: TGTGCCAGCACCTCGGGGGCGGGAGGGAACACCGGGGAGCTGTTTTTT. Together with reference TRBV28 and TRBJ2-2, the CDR3 gives the full variable domain: DVKVTQSSRYLVKRTGEKVFLECVQDMDHENMFWYRQDPGLGLRLIYFSYDVKMKEKGDIPEGYSVSREKKERFSLILESASTNQTSMYLCASTSGAGGNTGELFFGEGSRLTVL.

The rearrangement uses TRBV7-2 and TRBJ2-7; D remains unclear. In germline, CDR1 is SGHTA, CDR2 FQGNSA. V lost 1 base and J 3 bases, leaving 10 bases between the germline ends. The CDR3 is 14 residues long. CDR3: CASSLVGPGYEQYF. The CDR3 DNA is TGTGCCAGCAGCTTAGTAGGCCCAGGCTACGAGCAGTACTTC.

The chain recombines TRBV5-5 with TRBJ2-5, with 8 bases identical to TRBD1. J gave up 3 bases and V 4 bases, and 5 bases lay outside the gene matches. The CDR3 spans 14 residues. Germline V gene data show CDR1 as SGHKS and CDR2 as YYEKEE (reference sequence). DNA of the CDR3: TGTGCCAGCAGCCCGAACAGGGGGGAAGAGACCCAGTACTTC. It codes for CASSPNRGEETQYF.

The chain has TRBV5-1 and TRBJ2-1; TRBD2 is a possible D gene (6 bases). The CDR3 spans 14 residues. V gave up 0 bases and J gave up 15 bases, with 19 bases separating them. Germline V gene lookup returns CDR1 SGHRS and CDR2 YFSETQ. CDR3 in amino acids: CASSLAYSSAGRFF. The CDR3 DNA is TGCGCCAGCAGCTTGGCCTATAGCAGCGCGGGGCGGTTCTTC.

About this clone: Distinct nucleotide sequences in the sample also encode this CDR3. J is TRBJ2-7 and V is TRBV6-1; D not resolved. Trimming removed 0 bases at V and 2 bases at J, with 5 bases between. CDR1 MNHNS and CDR2 SASEGT come from the germline V gene. The CDR3 contains 13 residues. The CDR3, as DNA: TGTGCCAGCAGTGAAGCAACCCCCTACGAGCAGTACTTC. Its translation: CASSEATPYEQYF.